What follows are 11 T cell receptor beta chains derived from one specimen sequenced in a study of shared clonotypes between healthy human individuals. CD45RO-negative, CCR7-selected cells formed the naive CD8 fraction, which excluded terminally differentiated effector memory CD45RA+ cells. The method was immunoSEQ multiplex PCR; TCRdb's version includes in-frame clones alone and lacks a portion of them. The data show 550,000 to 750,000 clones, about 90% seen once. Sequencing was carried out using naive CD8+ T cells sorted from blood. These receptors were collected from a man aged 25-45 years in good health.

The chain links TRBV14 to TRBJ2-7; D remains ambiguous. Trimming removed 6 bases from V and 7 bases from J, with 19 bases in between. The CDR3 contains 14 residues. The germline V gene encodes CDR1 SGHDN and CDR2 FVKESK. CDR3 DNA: TGTGCCAGCAGGGGTACTTTATCCCCGTATGAGCAGTACTTC. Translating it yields CASRGTLSPYEQYF.

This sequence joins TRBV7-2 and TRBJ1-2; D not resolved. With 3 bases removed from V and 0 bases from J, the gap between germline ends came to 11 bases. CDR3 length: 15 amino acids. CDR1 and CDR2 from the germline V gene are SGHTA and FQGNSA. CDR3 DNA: TGTGCCAGCAGCTTGAGGGCGCTCCCTAACTATGGCTACACCTTC. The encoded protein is CASSLRALPNYGYTF.

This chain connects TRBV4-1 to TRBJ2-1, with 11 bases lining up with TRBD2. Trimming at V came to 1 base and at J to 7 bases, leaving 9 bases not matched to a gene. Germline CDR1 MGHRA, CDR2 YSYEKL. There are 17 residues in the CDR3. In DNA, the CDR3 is TGCGCCAGCAGCCAAGTCGATAGCGGGGGGGGAGGAAATGAGCAGTTCTTC. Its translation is CASSQVDSGGGGNEQFF.

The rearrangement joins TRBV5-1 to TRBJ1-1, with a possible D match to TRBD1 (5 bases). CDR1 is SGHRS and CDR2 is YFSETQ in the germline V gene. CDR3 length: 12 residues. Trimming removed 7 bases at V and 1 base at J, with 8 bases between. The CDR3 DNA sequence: TGCGCCAGCTTGGGACCGAACACTGAAGCTTTCTTT. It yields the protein CASLGPNTEAFF.

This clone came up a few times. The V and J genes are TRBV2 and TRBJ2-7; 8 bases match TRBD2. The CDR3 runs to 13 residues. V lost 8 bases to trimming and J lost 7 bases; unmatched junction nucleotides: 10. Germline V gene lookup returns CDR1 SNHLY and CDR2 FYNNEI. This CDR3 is CASGLAGQGEQYF. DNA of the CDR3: TGTGCCAGCGGCCTAGCGGGCCAAGGGGAGCAGTACTTC.

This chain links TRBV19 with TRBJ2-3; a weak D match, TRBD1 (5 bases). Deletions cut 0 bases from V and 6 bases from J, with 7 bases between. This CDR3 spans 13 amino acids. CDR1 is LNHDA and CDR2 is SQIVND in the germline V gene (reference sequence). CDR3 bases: TGTGCCAGTAGTATAGATCAGGGCGATACGCAGTATTTT. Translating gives CASSIDQGDTQYF. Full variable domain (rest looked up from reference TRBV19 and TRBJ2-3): DGGITQSPKYLFRKEGQNVTLSCEQNLNHDAMYWYRQDPGQGLRLIYYSQIVNDFQKGDIAEGYSVSREKKESFPLTVTSAQKNPTAFYLCASSIDQGDTQYFGPGTRLTVL.

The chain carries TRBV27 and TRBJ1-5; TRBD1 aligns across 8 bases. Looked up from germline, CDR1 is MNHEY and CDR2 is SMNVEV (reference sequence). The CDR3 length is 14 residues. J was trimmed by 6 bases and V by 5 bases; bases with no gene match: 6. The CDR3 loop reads CASSLGTGSQPQHF. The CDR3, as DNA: TGTGCCAGCAGTCTCGGGACAGGCAGTCAGCCCCAGCATTTT.

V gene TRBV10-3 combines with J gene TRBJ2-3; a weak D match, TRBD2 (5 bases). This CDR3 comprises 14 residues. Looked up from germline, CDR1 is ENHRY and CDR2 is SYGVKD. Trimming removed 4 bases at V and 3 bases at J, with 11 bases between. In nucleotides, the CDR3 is TGTGCCATCAGTGGCGGCAGACTAACAGATACGCAGTATTTT. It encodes CAISGGRLTDTQYF.

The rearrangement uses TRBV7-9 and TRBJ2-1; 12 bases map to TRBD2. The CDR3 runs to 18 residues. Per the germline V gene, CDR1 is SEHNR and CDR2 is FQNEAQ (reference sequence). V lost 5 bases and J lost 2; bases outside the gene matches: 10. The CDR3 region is CASSLGLAGSRPYNEQFF. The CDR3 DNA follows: TGTGCCAGCAGCCTCGGACTAGCGGGGAGCCGACCCTACAATGAGCAGTTCTTC.

The CDR3 bases are TGTGCCAGCAGTTTATTGGGGACTAGCGGGAGTACGGAGCAGTACTTC. As protein: CASSLLGTSGSTEQYF. This rearrangement joins TRBV27 to TRBJ2-7; 14 nucleotides align to TRBD2. The CDR3 contains 16 residues. V was clipped by 1 base and J by 7 bases; unmatched bases: 6. Looked up from germline, CDR1 is MNHEY and CDR2 is SMNVEV (reference sequence).

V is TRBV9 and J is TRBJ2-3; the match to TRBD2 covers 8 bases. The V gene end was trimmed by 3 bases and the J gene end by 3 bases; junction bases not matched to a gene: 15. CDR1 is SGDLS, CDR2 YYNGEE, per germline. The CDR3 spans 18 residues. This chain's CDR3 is CASSGSGILRETTDTQYF. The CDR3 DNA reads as TGTGCCAGCAGCGGTAGCGGGATCCTCCGGGAAACAACAGATACGCAGTATTTT. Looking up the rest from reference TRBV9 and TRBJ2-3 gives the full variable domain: DSGVTQTPKHLITATGQRVTLRCSPRSGDLSVYWYQQSLDQGLQFLIQYYNGEERAKGNILERFSAQQFPDLHSELNLSSLELGDSALYFCASSGSGILRETTDTQYFGPGTRLTVL.